The TCR beta chain described here comes from a study of blood T cell repertoires in COVID-19. The germline V gene has CDR1 MNHEY and CDR2 SVGAGI. Losses at the gene ends were 6 bases for V and 7 bases for J; bases not matched to a gene: 8. This CDR3 comprises 14 residues. Using immunoSEQ multiplex PCR, the repertoire was profiled, and TCRdb retains in-frame clones only, with some absent. The sample consists of more than 40,000 clones, about 85% of them appearing once. The chain uses TRBV6-5 and TRBJ1-4, with 7 nucleotides matching TRBD1. The sample consisted of peripheral blood. This clonotype was sampled from a man in his sixties with acute or convalescent COVID-19. CDR3 sequence: CASSDRQGREKLFF. The CDR3 DNA reads as TGTGCCAGCAGCGACCGACAGGGCCGTGAAAAACTGTTTTTT.